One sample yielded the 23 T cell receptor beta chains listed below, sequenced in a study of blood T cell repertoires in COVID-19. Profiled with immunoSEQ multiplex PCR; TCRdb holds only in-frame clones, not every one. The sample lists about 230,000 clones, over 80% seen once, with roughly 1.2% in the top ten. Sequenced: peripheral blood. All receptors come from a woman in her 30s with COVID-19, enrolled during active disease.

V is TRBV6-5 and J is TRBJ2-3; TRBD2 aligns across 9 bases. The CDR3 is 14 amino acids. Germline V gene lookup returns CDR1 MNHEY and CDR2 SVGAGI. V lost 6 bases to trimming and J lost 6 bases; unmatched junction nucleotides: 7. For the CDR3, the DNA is TGTGCCAGCAGCCTCCTAGCGGGGTCGGATACGCAGTATTTT. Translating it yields CASSLLAGSDTQYF.

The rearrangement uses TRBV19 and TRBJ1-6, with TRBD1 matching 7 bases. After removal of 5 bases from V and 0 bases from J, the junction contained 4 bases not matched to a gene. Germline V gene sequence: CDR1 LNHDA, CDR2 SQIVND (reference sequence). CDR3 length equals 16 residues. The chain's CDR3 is CASSPRTGSYNSPLHF. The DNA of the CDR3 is TGTGCCAGTAGTCCCCGGACAGGCTCCTATAATTCACCCCTCCACTTT. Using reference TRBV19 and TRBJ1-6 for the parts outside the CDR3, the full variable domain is DGGITQSPKYLFRKEGQNVTLSCEQNLNHDAMYWYRQDPGQGLRLIYYSQIVNDFQKGDIAEGYSVSREKKESFPLTVTSAQKNPTAFYLCASSPRTGSYNSPLHFGNGTRLTVT.

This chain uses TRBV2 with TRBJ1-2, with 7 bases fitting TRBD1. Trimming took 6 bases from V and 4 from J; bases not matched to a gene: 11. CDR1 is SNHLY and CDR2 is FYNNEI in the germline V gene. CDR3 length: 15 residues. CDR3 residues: CASSQTGANLYGYTF. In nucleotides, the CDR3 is TGTGCCAGCAGCCAAACAGGGGCCAACCTCTATGGCTACACCTTC.

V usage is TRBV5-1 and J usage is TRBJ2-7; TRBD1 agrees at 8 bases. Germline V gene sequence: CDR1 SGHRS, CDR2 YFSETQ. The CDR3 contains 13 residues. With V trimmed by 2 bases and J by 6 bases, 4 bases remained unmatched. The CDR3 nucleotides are TGCGCCAGCAGCTTCAGGGACAGGACCGAGCAGTACTTC. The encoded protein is CASSFRDRTEQYF.

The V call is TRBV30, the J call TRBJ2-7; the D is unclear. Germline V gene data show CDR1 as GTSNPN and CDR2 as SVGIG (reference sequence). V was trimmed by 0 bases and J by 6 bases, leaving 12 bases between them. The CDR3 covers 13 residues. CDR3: CAWSVVSAGEQYF. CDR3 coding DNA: TGTGCCTGGAGTGTTGTATCTGCCGGCGAGCAGTACTTC.

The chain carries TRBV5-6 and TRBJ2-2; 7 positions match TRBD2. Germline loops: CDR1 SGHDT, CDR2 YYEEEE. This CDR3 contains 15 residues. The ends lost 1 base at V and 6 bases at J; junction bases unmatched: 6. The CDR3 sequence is CASSLLRAGAGELFF. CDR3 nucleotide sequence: TGTGCCAGCAGCTTGTTGCGGGCGGGAGCCGGGGAGCTGTTTTTT. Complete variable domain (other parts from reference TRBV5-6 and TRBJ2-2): DAGVTQSPTHLIKTRGQQVTLRCSPKSGHDTVSWYQQALGQGPQFIFQYYEEEERQRGNFPDRFSGHQFPNYSSELNVNALLLGDSALYLCASSLLRAGAGELFFGEGSRLTVL.

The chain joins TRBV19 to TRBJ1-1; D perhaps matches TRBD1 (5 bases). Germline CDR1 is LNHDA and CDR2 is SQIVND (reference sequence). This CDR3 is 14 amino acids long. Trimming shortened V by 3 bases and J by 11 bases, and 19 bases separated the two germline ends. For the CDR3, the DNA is TGTGCCAGTAGTATGGGGATGGGGCAGACATCGGCTTTCTTT. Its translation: CASSMGMGQTSAFF.

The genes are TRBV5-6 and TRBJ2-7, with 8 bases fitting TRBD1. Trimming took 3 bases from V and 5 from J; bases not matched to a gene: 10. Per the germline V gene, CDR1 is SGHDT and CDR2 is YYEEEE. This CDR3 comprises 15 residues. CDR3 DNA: TGTGCCAGCAGCTCGCCCAGGACAGGGACCCACGAGCAGTACTTC. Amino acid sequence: CASSSPRTGTHEQYF. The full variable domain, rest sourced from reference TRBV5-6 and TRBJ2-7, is DAGVTQSPTHLIKTRGQQVTLRCSPKSGHDTVSWYQQALGQGPQFIFQYYEEEERQRGNFPDRFSGHQFPNYSSELNVNALLLGDSALYLCASSSPRTGTHEQYFGPGTRLTVT.

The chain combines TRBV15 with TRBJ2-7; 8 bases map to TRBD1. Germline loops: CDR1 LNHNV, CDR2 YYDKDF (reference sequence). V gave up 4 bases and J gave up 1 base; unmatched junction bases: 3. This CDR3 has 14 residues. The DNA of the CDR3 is TGTGCCACCAGCACTAACAGGGGGTCCTACGAGCAGTACTTC. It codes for CATSTNRGSYEQYF.

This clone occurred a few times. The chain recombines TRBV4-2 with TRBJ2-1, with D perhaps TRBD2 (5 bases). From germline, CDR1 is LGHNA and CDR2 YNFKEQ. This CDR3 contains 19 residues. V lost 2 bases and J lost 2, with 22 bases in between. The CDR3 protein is CASSQIYFSGKAPYNEQFF. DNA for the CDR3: TGTGCCAGCAGCCAAATTTATTTCTCGGGGAAAGCTCCCTACAATGAGCAGTTCTTC.

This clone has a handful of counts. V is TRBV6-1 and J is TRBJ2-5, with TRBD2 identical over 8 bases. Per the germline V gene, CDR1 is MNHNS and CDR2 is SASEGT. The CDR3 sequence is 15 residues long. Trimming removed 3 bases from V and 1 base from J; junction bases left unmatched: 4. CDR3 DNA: TGTGCCAGCAGTGAGAGCGGGGGAACCCAAGAGACCCAGTACTTC. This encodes CASSESGGTQETQYF.

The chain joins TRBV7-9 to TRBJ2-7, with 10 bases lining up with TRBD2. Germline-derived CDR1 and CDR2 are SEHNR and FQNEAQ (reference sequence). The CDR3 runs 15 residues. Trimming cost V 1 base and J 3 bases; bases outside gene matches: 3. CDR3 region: CASSLGASGGYEQYF. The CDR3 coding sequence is TGTGCCAGCAGCTTAGGGGCTAGCGGGGGCTACGAGCAGTACTTC.

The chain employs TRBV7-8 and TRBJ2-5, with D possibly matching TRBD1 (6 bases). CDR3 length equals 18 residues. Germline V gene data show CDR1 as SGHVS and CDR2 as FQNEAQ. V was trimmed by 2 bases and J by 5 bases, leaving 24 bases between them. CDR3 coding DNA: TGTGCCAGCAGCTTAAGGGAAAACACAGGGTTTTTCGGGGAGACCCAGTACTTC. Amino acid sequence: CASSLRENTGFFGETQYF.

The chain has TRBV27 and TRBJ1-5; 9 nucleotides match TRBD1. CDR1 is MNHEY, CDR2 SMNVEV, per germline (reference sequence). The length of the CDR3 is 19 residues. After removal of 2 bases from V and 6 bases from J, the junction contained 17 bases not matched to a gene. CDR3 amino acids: CASSLPPSTTGGGSQPQHF. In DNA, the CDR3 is TGTGCCAGCAGTTTACCCCCGTCTACTACAGGGGGCGGAAGTCAGCCCCAGCATTTT.

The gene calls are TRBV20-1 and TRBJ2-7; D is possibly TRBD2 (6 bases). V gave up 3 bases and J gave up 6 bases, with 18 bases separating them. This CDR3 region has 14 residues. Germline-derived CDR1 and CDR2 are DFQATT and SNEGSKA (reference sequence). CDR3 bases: TGCAGTGCTAGTACCGGGAGAGCCCGGGCCGAGCAGTACTTC. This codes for CSASTGRARAEQYF.

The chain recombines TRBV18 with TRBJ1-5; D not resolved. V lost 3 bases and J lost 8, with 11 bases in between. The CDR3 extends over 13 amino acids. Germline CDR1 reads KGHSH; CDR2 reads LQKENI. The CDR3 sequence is CASSPGELEPQHF. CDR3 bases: TGTGCCAGCTCACCCGGGGAGTTGGAGCCCCAGCATTTT.

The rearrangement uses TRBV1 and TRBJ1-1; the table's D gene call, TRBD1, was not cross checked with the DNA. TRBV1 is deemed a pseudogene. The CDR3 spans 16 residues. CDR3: CTSSQGIKGRRTEAFF. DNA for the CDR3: TGCACCAGCAGCCAAGGGATAAAGGGGCGGCGCACTGAAGCTTTCTTT.

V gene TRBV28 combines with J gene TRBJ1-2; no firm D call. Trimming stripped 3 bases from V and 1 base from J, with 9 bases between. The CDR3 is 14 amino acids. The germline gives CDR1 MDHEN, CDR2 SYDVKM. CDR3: CASSFARLNYGYTF. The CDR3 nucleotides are TGTGCCAGCAGTTTCGCCCGACTTAACTATGGCTACACCTTC.

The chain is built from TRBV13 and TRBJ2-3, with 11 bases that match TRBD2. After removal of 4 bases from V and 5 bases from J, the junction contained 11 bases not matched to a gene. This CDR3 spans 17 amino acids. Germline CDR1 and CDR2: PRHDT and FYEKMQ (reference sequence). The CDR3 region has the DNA TGTGCCAGCAGCTCGCCCGCCACTAGCGGGAGTTTAGATACGCAGTATTTT. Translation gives CASSSPATSGSLDTQYF.

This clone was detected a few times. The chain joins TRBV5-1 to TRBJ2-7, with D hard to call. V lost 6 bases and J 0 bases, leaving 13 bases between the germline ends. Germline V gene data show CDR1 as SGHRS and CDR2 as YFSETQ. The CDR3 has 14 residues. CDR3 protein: CASKARPDSYEQYF. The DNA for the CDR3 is TGCGCCAGCAAAGCGAGGCCCGACTCCTACGAGCAGTACTTC.

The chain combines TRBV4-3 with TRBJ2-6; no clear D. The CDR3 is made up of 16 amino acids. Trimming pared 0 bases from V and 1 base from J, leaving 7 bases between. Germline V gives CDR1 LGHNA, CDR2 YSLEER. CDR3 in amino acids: CASSQDPNSGANVLTF. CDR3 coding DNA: TGCGCCAGCAGCCAAGATCCCAATTCTGGGGCCAACGTCCTGACTTTC.

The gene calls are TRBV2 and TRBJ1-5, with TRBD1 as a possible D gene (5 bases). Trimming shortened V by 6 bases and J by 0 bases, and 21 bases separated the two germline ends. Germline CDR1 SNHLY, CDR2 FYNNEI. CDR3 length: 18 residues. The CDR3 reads CASSARQTPGLSNQPQHF. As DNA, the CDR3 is TGTGCCAGCAGCGCTAGACAGACCCCAGGTCTTAGCAATCAGCCCCAGCATTTT.

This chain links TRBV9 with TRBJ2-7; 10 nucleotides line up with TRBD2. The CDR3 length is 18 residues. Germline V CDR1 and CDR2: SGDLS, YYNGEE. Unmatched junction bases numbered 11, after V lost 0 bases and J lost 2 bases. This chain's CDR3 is CASSVEGASGSPPYEQYF. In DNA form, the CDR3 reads TGTGCCAGCAGCGTAGAAGGGGCTAGCGGGAGCCCTCCCTACGAGCAGTACTTC.